The T cell receptor beta chain under discussion was sequenced for a study of chemoradiotherapy in HPV16-positive cancers. Study conclusions and caveats: Only two HPV16-positive patients supplied the functional HPV-specificity definition.

TCRdb's copy holds only in-frame clones and misses some; the assay was immunoSEQ multiplex PCR. The sample contains fewer than 10,000 clones, 75% of which appear only once. This CDR3 region has 13 residues. Germline V gene lookup returns CDR1 MDHEN and CDR2 SYDVKM. V gave up 6 bases and J gave up 8 bases, with 14 bases separating them. This clone was recorded once. What it recognizes is unknown. This receptor was taken from a human donor with HPV-associated anogenital cancer. The source material was tumor tissue, sampled from a patient who underwent chemoradiotherapy. The chain is built from TRBV28 and TRBJ1-3; no reliable D call. The CDR3 here is CASRSPLEDTIYF. CDR3 coding DNA: TGTGCCAGCAGGTCTCCTTTGGAGGACACCATATATTTT.